Given below is one T cell receptor (beta chain) in context. It may be a read error: a sequence one base away is much more abundant. This specimen comes from a study of blood T cells in healthy people across ages. The authors ran a second PCR of 7 to 11 cycles using a sample-barcoded 5' primer and a J-beta primer mix. Every sample gave at least 3 million paired-end reads containing CDR3. TCRdb analysed the 5' RACE reads with MiXCR anew, one entry per CDR3 protein. Here the sample spans 500,000 to 700,000 distinct CDR3 sequences, about 30% being singletons. Trimming shortened V by 3 bases and J by 7 bases, and 16 bases separated the two germline ends. Germline V lookup: CDR1 SQVTM, CDR2 ANQGSEA. CDR3 length: 13 residues.

Sample: blood. This clonotype was obtained from a woman aged 80 or over in good health. This sequence joins TRBV29-1 and TRBJ2-7; D might be TRBD1 (6 bases). CDR3 DNA: TGCAGCGTTGACCGGCTAGGGGACAATGAGCAGTACTTC. This encodes CSVDRLGDNEQYF.